The subject of this entry is one TCR beta chain. The antigen remains undetermined. The data are from a study of radiotherapy plus CTLA-4 blockade in lung cancer. The wider study: For approximately 19% of patients, objective responses occurred, and about 34% had disease control. Study-wide results and caveats: Reports state that early shifts in blood T cell clones, with interferon-beta, best predicted response. An expansion of tumor-derived TCR clones occurred in blood after radiotherapy plus ipilimumab.

Sequenced by immunoSEQ multiplex PCR; TCRdb stores in-frame clones only, minus some. The sample contains tens of thousands of clones, around 81% of which appear only once. Treatment of patients with chemo-refractory metastatic non-small-cell lung cancer consisted of focal radiation plus CTLA-4 blockade with ipilimumab. CDR1 LNHNV and CDR2 YYDKDF come from the germline V gene (reference sequence). V was clipped by 3 bases and J by 5 bases; unmatched bases: 7. This CDR3 spans 15 amino acids. This TCR came from a human donor with non-small cell lung cancer that progressed on radiotherapy plus ipilimumab. The chain is built from TRBV15 and TRBJ2-1, with 7 bases matching TRBD1. This specimen was peripheral blood, taken from a patient treated with radiotherapy plus ipilimumab. As DNA, the CDR3 is TGTGCCACCAGCAGGGACATGGACAGGCACAATGAGCAGTTCTTC. Its protein product is CATSRDMDRHNEQFF.